The next 2 T cell receptor beta chains were all read from a single sample in a study of T-cell memory formation after mild COVID-19. TCRdb recomputed calls from the 5' RACE reads with MiXCR, one row per CDR3 protein. The profile shows around 320,000 distinct CDR3 sequences, 28% of them singletons. The source material was PBMCs or a T cell subset sorted from them (not recorded which). These receptors were collected from an adult woman who had mild COVID-19 (a few samples of this study predate the infection). Cell type and time point are not known.

The table lists this clonotype with many counts. The gene calls are TRBV6-5 and TRBJ2-1; TRBD2 aligns across 13 bases. After removal of 6 bases from V and 8 bases from J, the junction contained 7 bases not matched to a gene. The CDR3 sequence is 15 residues long. Germline CDR1 is MNHEY and CDR2 is SVGAGI. CDR3: CASSPLAGGRDEQFF. In DNA form, the CDR3 reads TGTGCCAGCAGCCCACTAGCGGGGGGGCGAGATGAGCAGTTCTTC.

This clonotype was found a few times. The chain links TRBV25-1 to TRBJ2-1, with D perhaps TRBD1 (6 bases). With 1 base removed from V and 8 bases from J, the gap between germline ends came to 21 bases. This CDR3 is 17 amino acids long. Germline V gene sequence: CDR1 MGHDK, CDR2 SYGVNS. CDR3 nucleotide sequence: TGTGCCAGCAGTGAATCTGGGACACTCTGGATACGCGATGAGCAGTTCTTC. Translating gives CASSESGTLWIRDEQFF. Complete variable domain (other parts from reference TRBV25-1 and TRBJ2-1): EADIYQTPRYLVIGTGKKITLECSQTMGHDKMYWYQQDPGMELHLIHYSYGVNSTEKGDLSSESTVSRIRTEHFPLTLESARPSHTSQYLCASSESGTLWIRDEQFFGPGTRLTVL.